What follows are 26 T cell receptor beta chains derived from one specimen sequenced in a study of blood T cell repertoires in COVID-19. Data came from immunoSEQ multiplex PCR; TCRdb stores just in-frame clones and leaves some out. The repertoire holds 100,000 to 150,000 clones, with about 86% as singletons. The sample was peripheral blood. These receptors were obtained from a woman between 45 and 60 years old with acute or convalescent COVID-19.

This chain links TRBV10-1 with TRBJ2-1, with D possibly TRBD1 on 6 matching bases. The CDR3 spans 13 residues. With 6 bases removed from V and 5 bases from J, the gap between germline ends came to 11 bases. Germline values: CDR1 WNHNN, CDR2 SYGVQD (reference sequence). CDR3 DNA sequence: TGCGCCAGCAGCCGAAACAGGGACAATGAGCAGTTCTTC. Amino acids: CASSRNRDNEQFF.

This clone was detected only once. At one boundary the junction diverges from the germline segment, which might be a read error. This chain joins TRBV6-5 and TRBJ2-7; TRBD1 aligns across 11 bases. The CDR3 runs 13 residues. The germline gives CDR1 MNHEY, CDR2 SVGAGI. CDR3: CASSYSRGQGETF. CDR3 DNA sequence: TGTGCCAGCAGTTACAGTAGGGGACAGGGGGAAACCTTC.

The CDR3 DNA reads as TGTGCCAGCACCAAACAGGGGAATGGCTACACCTTC. Translating it yields CASTKQGNGYTF. J is TRBJ1-2 and V is TRBV7-8, with 7 nucleotides matching TRBD1. With V trimmed by 7 bases and J by 6 bases, 5 bases remained unmatched. The CDR3 contains 12 residues. The germline gives CDR1 SGHVS, CDR2 FQNEAQ. The variable domain in full, completed from reference TRBV7-8 and TRBJ1-2, reads GAGVSQSPRYKVAKRGQDVALRCDPISGHVSLFWYQQALGQGPEFLTYFQNEAQLDKSGLPSDRFFAERPEGSVSTLKIQRTQQEDSAVYLCASTKQGNGYTFGSGTRLTVV.

The CDR3 nucleotides are TGTGCCAGTACCAATCCTCGACAGGGGAACACCATATATTTT. Its translation: CASTNPRQGNTIYF. The rearrangement joins TRBV19 to TRBJ1-3, with TRBD1 identical over 8 bases. The J segment lost 7 bases and the V segment lost 7 bases, leaving 9 bases of the junction unmatched. Germline loops: CDR1 LNHDA, CDR2 SQIVND (reference sequence). The CDR3 has 14 amino acids.

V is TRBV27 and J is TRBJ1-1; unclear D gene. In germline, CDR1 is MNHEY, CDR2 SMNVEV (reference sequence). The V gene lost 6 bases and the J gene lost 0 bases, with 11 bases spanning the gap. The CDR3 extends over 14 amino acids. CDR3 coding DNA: TGTGCCAGCAGGAGGCAGCCCATGAACACTGAAGCTTTCTTT. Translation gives CASRRQPMNTEAFF.

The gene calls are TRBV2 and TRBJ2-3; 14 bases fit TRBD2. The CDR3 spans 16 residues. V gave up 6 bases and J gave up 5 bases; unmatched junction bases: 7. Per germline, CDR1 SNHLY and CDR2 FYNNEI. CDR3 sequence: CASSKTSGGALDTQYF. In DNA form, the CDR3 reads TGTGCCAGCAGCAAGACTAGCGGGGGGGCCTTAGATACGCAGTATTTT.

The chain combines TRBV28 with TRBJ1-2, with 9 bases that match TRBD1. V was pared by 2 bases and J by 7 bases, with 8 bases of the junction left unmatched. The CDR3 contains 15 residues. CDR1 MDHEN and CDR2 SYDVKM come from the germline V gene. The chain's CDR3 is CASSLPTGTGSGYTF. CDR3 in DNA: TGTGCCAGCAGTTTACCCACCGGGACAGGGTCTGGCTACACCTTC.

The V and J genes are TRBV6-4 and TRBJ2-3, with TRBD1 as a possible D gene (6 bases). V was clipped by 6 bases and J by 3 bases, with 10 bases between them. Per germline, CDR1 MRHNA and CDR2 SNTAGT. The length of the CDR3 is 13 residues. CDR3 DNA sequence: TGTGCCAGCAGCAGGGACAATACAGATACGCAGTATTTT. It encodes CASSRDNTDTQYF.

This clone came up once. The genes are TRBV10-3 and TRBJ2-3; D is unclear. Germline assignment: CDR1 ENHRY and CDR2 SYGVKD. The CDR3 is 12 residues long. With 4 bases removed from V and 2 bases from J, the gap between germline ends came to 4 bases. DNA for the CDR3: TGTGCCATCAGTGGAGACACAGATACGCAGTATTTT. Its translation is CAISGDTDTQYF.

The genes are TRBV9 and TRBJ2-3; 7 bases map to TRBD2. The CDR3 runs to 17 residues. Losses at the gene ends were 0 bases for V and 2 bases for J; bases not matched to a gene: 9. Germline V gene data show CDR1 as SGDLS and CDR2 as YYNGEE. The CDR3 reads CASSVDIAGVNTDTQYF. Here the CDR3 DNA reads TGTGCCAGCAGCGTAGATATCGCGGGAGTAAACACAGATACGCAGTATTTT.

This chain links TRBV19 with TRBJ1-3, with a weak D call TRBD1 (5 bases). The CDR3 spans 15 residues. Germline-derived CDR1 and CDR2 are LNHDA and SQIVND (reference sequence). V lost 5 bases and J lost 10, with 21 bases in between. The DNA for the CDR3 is TGTGCCAGTAGTTTCCCCCGTACTTTGGGGGGAACCATATATTTT. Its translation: CASSFPRTLGGTIYF. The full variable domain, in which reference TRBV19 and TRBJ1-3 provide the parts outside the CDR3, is DGGITQSPKYLFRKEGQNVTLSCEQNLNHDAMYWYRQDPGQGLRLIYYSQIVNDFQKGDIAEGYSVSREKKESFPLTVTSAQKNPTAFYLCASSFPRTLGGTIYFGEGSWLTVV.

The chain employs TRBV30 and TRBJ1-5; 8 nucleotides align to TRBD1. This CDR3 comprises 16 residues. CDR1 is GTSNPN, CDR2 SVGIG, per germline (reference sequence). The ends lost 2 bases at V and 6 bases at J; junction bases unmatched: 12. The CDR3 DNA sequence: TGTGCCTGGAGTCCGCGGACAGGGTACGTAAGTCAGCCCCAGCATTTT. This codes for CAWSPRTGYVSQPQHF.

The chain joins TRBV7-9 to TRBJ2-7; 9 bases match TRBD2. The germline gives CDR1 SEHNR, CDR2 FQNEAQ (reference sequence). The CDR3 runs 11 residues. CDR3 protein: CASGSFYEQYF. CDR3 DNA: TGTGCTAGCGGGAGCTTTTACGAGCAGTACTTC.

CDR3 nucleotide sequence: TGTGCCAGCAGCTTAGCTCCCCGAGGGGGCTACACCTTC. It specifies CASSLAPRGGYTF. The chain is built from TRBV7-6 and TRBJ1-2, with D unresolved. The CDR3 is 13 residues long. The ends were cut back, 0 bases at V and 8 bases at J, with 10 bases in the middle. Germline V lookup: CDR1 SGHVS, CDR2 FNYEAQ.

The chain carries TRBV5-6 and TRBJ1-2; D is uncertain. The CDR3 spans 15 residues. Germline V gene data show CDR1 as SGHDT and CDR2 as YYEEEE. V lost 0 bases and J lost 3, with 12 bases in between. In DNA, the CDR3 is TGTGCCAGCAGCTTGGAGGGAGGTGACTACTATGGCTACACCTTC. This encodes CASSLEGGDYYGYTF.

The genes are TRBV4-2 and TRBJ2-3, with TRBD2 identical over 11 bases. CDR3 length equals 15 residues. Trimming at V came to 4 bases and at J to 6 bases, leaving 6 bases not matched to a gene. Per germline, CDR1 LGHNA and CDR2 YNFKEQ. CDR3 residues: CASSRSTSGEDTQYF. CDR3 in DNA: TGTGCCAGCAGCCGATCGACTAGCGGGGAGGATACGCAGTATTTT.

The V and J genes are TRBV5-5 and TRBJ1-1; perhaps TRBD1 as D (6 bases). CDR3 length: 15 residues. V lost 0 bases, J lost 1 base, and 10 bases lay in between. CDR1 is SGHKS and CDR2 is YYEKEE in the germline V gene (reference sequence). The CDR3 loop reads CASSLVGARNTEAFF. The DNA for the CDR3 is TGTGCCAGCAGCTTGGTGGGGGCGAGGAACACTGAAGCTTTCTTT.

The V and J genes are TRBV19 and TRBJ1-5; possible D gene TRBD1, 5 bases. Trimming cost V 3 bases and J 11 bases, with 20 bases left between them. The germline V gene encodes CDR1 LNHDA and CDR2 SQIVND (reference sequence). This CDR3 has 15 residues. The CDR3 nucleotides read TGTGCCAGTAGTATTGGGCAGGGCTCTAGAACAGCCCAGCATTTT. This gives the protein CASSIGQGSRTAQHF.

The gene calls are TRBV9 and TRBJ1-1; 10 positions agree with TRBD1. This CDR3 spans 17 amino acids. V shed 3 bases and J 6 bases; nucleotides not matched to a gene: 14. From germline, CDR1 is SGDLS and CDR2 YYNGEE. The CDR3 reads CASSETSPGQGPPEAFF. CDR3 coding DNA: TGTGCCAGCAGCGAGACCTCGCCGGGACAGGGGCCCCCTGAAGCTTTCTTT. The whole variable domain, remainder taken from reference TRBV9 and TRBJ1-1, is DSGVTQTPKHLITATGQRVTLRCSPRSGDLSVYWYQQSLDQGLQFLIQYYNGEERAKGNILERFSAQQFPDLHSELNLSSLELGDSALYFCASSETSPGQGPPEAFFGQGTRLTVV.

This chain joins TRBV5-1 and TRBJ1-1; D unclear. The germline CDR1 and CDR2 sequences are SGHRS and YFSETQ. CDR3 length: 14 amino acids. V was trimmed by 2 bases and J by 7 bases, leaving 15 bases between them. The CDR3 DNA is TGCGCCAGCAGCTTTGAGCAGGAGGTAGGTGAAGCTTTCTTT. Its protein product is CASSFEQEVGEAFF.

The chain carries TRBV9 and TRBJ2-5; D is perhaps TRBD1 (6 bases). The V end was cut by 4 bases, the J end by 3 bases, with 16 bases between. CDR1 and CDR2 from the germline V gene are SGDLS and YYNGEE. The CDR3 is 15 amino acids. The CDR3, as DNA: TGTGCCAGCAGCCCCTGGGCAGGGGTCGAAGAGACCCAGTACTTC. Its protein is CASSPWAGVEETQYF.

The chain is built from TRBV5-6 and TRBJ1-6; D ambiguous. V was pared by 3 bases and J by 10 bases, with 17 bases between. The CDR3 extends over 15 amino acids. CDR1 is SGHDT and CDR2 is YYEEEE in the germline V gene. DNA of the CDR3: TGTGCCAGCAGCTCGCTTTACGATGGAGAATCACCCCTCCACTTT. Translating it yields CASSSLYDGESPLHF.

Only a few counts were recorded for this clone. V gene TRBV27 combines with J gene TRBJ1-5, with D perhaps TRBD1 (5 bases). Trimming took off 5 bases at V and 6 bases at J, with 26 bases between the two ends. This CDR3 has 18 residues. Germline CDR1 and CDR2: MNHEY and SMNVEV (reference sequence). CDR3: CASSAKGGAKGWAQPQHF. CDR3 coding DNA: TGTGCCAGCAGTGCCAAAGGTGGGGCCAAGGGATGGGCTCAGCCCCAGCATTTT.

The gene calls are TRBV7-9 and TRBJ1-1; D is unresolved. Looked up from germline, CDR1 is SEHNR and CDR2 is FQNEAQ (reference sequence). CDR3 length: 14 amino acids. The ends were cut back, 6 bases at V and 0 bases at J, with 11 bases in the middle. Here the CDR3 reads CASSPVKMNTEAFF. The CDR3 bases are TGTGCCAGCAGTCCAGTGAAAATGAACACTGAAGCTTTCTTT.

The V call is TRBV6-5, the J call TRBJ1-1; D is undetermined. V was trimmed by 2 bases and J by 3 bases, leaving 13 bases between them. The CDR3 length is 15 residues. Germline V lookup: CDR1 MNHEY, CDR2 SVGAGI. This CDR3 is CASSYDPLRYTEAFF. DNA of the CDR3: TGTGCCAGCAGTTACGACCCCCTCAGGTACACTGAAGCTTTCTTT.

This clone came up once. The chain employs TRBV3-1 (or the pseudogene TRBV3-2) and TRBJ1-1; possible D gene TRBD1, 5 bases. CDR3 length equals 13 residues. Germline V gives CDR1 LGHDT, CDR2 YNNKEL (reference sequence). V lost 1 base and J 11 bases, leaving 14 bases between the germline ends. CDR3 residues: CASSQGSFGGAFF. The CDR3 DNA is TGTGCCAGCAGCCAAGGATCGTTCGGGGGGGCTTTCTTT.